What follows are 27 T cell receptor beta chains derived from one specimen sequenced in a study of cytomegalovirus exposure and HLA in healthy donors. It was with 60 Vbeta and 13 Jbeta primers that the PCR ran. Sequenced by immunoSEQ multiplex PCR; TCRdb stores in-frame clones only, minus some. The top ten hold roughly 3.5% of the sample, which has 120,000 or so clones, 83% seen once. Sequenced material: PBMCs. Source of these receptors: a woman aged 40 to 49 in good health and CMV-seropositive.

The CDR3 DNA is TGTGCCAGCAGTGGACTCGGCACGGAGACCCAGTACTTC. This sequence encodes CASSGLGTETQYF. The chain recombines TRBV6-5 with TRBJ2-5; D is perhaps TRBD2 (5 bases). Between the trimmed V and J ends, which lost 5 bases and 5 bases, there was a span of 12 bases. Germline V gene sequence: CDR1 MNHEY, CDR2 SVGAGI. There are 13 residues in the CDR3.

J is TRBJ2-7 and V is TRBV9; 7 nucleotides agree with TRBD2. The V segment lost 0 bases and the J segment 1 base; nucleotides outside the gene matches: 1. This CDR3 is 14 amino acids long. Germline CDR1 SGDLS, CDR2 YYNGEE. The CDR3 DNA reads TGTGCCAGCAGCGTAGTAGCGGGTTCCTACGAGCAGTACTTC. Translating gives CASSVVAGSYEQYF.

The genes are TRBV2 and TRBJ2-7, with 10 bases aligning to TRBD2. After removal of 3 bases from V and 0 bases from J, the junction contained 5 bases not matched to a gene. The CDR3 sequence is 16 residues long. Germline V gene data show CDR1 as SNHLY and CDR2 as FYNNEI. The DNA for the CDR3 is TGTGCCAGCAGTGACGGACTAGCGGAGGTCTCCTACGAGCAGTACTTC. Translation gives CASSDGLAEVSYEQYF.

This chain connects TRBV4-3 to TRBJ1-2, with 9 bases identical to TRBD1. The junction had 7 bases not matched to a gene; V was cut back by 0 bases and J by 5 bases. This CDR3 has 16 amino acids. The V gene's germline CDR1 is LGHNA and CDR2 YSLEER. The CDR3 spells CASSQDSGTGRYGYTF. CDR3 coding DNA: TGCGCCAGCAGCCAAGACTCCGGGACAGGGCGTTATGGCTACACCTTC.

The chain has TRBV5-1 and TRBJ2-5; D is possibly TRBD1 (6 bases). Trimming took off 4 bases at V and 4 bases at J, with 20 bases between the two ends. Germline V gene lookup returns CDR1 SGHRS and CDR2 YFSETQ. This CDR3 spans 16 amino acids. For the CDR3, the DNA is TGCGCCAGCAGCCCCCATGGACAGACCGGAGCAGAGACCCAGTACTTC. This codes for CASSPHGQTGAETQYF.

This sequence joins TRBV18 and TRBJ1-1, with 7 bases lining up with TRBD1. The CDR3 contains 15 residues. J lost 2 bases, V lost 5 bases, and 8 bases had no gene match. The germline V gene has CDR1 KGHSH and CDR2 LQKENI. CDR3 sequence (DNA): TGTGCCAGCTCATCCCCTCGGACAGGAAACACTGAAGCTTTCTTT. Translating gives CASSSPRTGNTEAFF.

The J gene is TRBJ2-2, the V gene TRBV7-9; 7 nucleotides line up with TRBD2. The CDR3 runs 16 residues. Germline V lookup: CDR1 SEHNR, CDR2 FQNEAQ (reference sequence). The J segment lost 1 base and the V segment lost 0 bases, leaving 2 bases of the junction unmatched. CDR3 sequence: CASSLALAVNTGELFF. CDR3 DNA sequence: TGTGCCAGCAGCTTAGCGCTAGCGGTGAACACCGGGGAGCTGTTTTTT. The full variable domain, with the rest looked up from reference TRBV7-9 and TRBJ2-2, is DTGVSQNPRHKITKRGQNVTFRCDPISEHNRLYWYRQTLGQGPEFLTYFQNEAQLEKSRLLSDRFSAERPKGSFSTLEIQRTEQGDSAMYLCASSLALAVNTGELFFGEGSRLTVL.

CDR3 protein: CASSDNLGYQPQHF. Here the CDR3 DNA reads TGTGCCAGCAGCGACAATTTGGGTTATCAGCCCCAGCATTTT. This chain uses TRBV7-9 with TRBJ1-5; unclear D gene. This CDR3 region has 14 residues. Germline assignment: CDR1 SEHNR and CDR2 FQNEAQ (reference sequence). V lost 5 bases and J lost 5, with 13 bases in between.

This sequence joins TRBV28 and TRBJ1-1; D is ambiguous. Germline assignment: CDR1 MDHEN and CDR2 SYDVKM. The V end was cut by 3 bases, the J end by 8 bases, with 7 bases between. CDR3 length: 11 amino acids. The CDR3 sequence is CASSFTREAFF. In nucleotides, the CDR3 is TGTGCCAGCAGTTTTACGAGAGAAGCTTTCTTT.

The chain carries TRBV5-1 and TRBJ1-5; no definite D call. The CDR3 has 13 residues. V lost 4 bases to trimming and J lost 1 base, with 6 bases between them. Germline CDR1 is SGHRS and CDR2 is YFSETQ. As DNA, the CDR3 is TGCGCCAGCAGCCTTCAGAGCAATCAGCCCCAGCATTTT. Protein product: CASSLQSNQPQHF.

This clone was found once. The chain uses TRBV15 and TRBJ1-1, with D perhaps matching TRBD1 (5 bases). The CDR3 is 15 amino acids. V gave up 1 base and J gave up 2 bases, with 11 bases separating them. Per germline, CDR1 LNHNV and CDR2 YYDKDF (reference sequence). Written as DNA, the CDR3 is TGTGCCACCAGCAGAGCAAATCAGGGTAACACTGAAGCTTTCTTT. It specifies CATSRANQGNTEAFF.

The chain recombines TRBV10-3 with TRBJ2-7, with 9 bases matching TRBD2. With V trimmed by 6 bases and J by 3 bases, 6 bases remained unmatched. The CDR3 is 14 residues long. Germline CDR1 reads ENHRY; CDR2 reads SYGVKD. CDR3 amino acids: CAISPNSGSYEQYF. The CDR3 bases are TGTGCCATCAGCCCCAATAGCGGGAGCTACGAGCAGTACTTC.

V usage is TRBV28 and J usage is TRBJ1-1; maybe TRBD1 (5 bases). The CDR3 covers 14 residues. V lost 5 bases and J 0 bases, leaving 10 bases between the germline ends. Germline V gives CDR1 MDHEN, CDR2 SYDVKM. In DNA form, the CDR3 reads TGTGCCAGCAGTCCTGGGGCATTGAACACTGAAGCTTTCTTT. It encodes CASSPGALNTEAFF. Using reference TRBV28 and TRBJ1-1 for the parts outside the CDR3, the full variable domain is DVKVTQSSRYLVKRTGEKVFLECVQDMDHENMFWYRQDPGLGLRLIYFSYDVKMKEKGDIPEGYSVSREKKERFSLILESASTNQTSMYLCASSPGALNTEAFFGQGTRLTVV.

This clone has only a few counts. This sequence joins TRBV2 and TRBJ2-1; TRBD2 is a possible D gene (6 bases). CDR1 SNHLY and CDR2 FYNNEI come from the germline V gene. The CDR3 contains 16 residues. With 6 bases removed from V and 9 bases from J, the gap between germline ends came to 24 bases. The CDR3 bases are TGTGCCAGCAGGGGGGGTCGGGGCCGACGGAATAGTGAGCAGTTCTTC. Its protein is CASRGGRGRRNSEQFF.

This sequence joins TRBV4-2 and TRBJ1-3, with 9 nucleotides matching TRBD1. Germline CDR1 and CDR2: LGHNA and YNFKEQ. V was clipped by 0 bases and J by 8 bases; unmatched bases: 8. CDR3 length: 16 amino acids. In DNA, the CDR3 is TGTGCCAGCAGCCAAGAGTCCCGGGACAGGGCGTACACCATATATTTT. Translation gives CASSQESRDRAYTIYF.

CDR3 DNA: TGTGCCAGCAGCCCCGGTACTAGCGGCCCGATCATGACGCAGTATTTT. Translation gives CASSPGTSGPIMTQYF. The rearrangement links TRBV4-2 to TRBJ2-3; 8 positions agree with TRBD2. Germline V CDR1 and CDR2: LGHNA, YNFKEQ. This CDR3 spans 16 amino acids. Trimming removed 4 bases from V and 9 bases from J; junction bases left unmatched: 15.

This clone has just one count. The rearrangement joins TRBV11-2 to TRBJ2-7; 12 nucleotides line up with TRBD2. V gave up 5 bases and J gave up 7 bases; unmatched junction bases: 9. The CDR3 has 15 residues. Germline V gene sequence: CDR1 SGHAT, CDR2 FQNNGV. Here the CDR3 DNA reads TGTGCCAGCAGCCCCAGGACTAGCGGGACTGGAGAGCAGTACTTC. It encodes CASSPRTSGTGEQYF.

The chain couples TRBV27 to TRBJ1-2; D may be TRBD1 (5 bases). V lost 3 bases, J lost 0 bases, and 8 bases lay in between. This CDR3 contains 14 residues. The germline V gene has CDR1 MNHEY and CDR2 SMNVEV (reference sequence). CDR3 nucleotide sequence: TGTGCCAGCAGTTTCGGACAATCTAACTATGGCTACACCTTC. Translated, it gives CASSFGQSNYGYTF.

The V gene is TRBV9, the J gene TRBJ2-7; TRBD2 is a possible D gene (6 bases). CDR1 is SGDLS and CDR2 is YYNGEE in the germline V gene. This CDR3 region has 15 residues. Trimming removed 0 bases at V and 2 bases at J, with 12 bases between. The CDR3 region has the DNA TGTGCCAGCAGCGTAGAGGCGGGAAGGGCCTACGAGCAGTACTTC. It specifies CASSVEAGRAYEQYF.

This chain uses TRBV18 with TRBJ2-7, with D possibly matching TRBD2 (6 bases). The CDR3 loop spans 16 amino acids. CDR1 and CDR2 from the germline V gene are KGHSH and LQKENI. Trimming shortened V by 3 bases and J by 0 bases, and 15 bases separated the two germline ends. Here the CDR3 reads CASSPEGLWSSYEQYF. In nucleotides, the CDR3 is TGTGCCAGCTCACCCGAGGGACTGTGGAGCTCCTACGAGCAGTACTTC.

The V call is TRBV7-8, the J call TRBJ1-3; D might be TRBD1 (6 bases). The CDR3 extends over 14 amino acids. The V end lost 6 bases, the J end lost 0 bases, and 9 bases lay between the germline ends. Germline values: CDR1 SGHVS, CDR2 FQNEAQ. CDR3 bases: TGTGCCAGCAGAGGGGACATCTCTGGAAACACCATATATTTT. Its translation is CASRGDISGNTIYF.

There are a few counts of this clone. Here the CDR3 reads CAISGRDKDYEQYF. CDR3 nucleotides: TGTGCCATCAGTGGCCGGGACAAAGACTACGAGCAGTACTTC. The V and J genes are TRBV10-3 and TRBJ2-7; tentative D call: TRBD1 (6 bases). V was trimmed by 4 bases and J by 3 bases, leaving 13 bases between them. The CDR3 totals 14 residues. Germline V gene sequence: CDR1 ENHRY, CDR2 SYGVKD.

The chain uses TRBV7-9 and TRBJ2-2, with a weak D call TRBD1 (5 bases). The germline V and J ends were trimmed by 2 bases and 5 bases, with 9 bases remaining between them. Germline values: CDR1 SEHNR, CDR2 FQNEAQ (reference sequence). This CDR3 is 14 amino acids long. CDR3 loop: CASSLLRVTGELFF. The CDR3 DNA sequence: TGTGCCAGCAGCTTACTCAGGGTAACCGGGGAGCTGTTTTTT.

This clone was observed once. V is TRBV19 and J is TRBJ2-7; 11 positions agree with TRBD2. The germline gives CDR1 LNHDA, CDR2 SQIVND (reference sequence). V gave up 3 bases and J gave up 2 bases; unmatched junction bases: 3. The CDR3 runs to 15 residues. CDR3 loop: CASSMPGLAAYEQYF. As DNA, the CDR3 is TGTGCCAGTAGTATGCCGGGACTAGCGGCCTACGAGCAGTACTTC.

The chain couples TRBV14 to TRBJ2-5, with 8 bases identical to TRBD1. The CDR3 is made up of 15 amino acids. Germline CDR1 reads SGHDN; CDR2 reads FVKESK. The junction had 9 bases not matched to a gene; V was cut back by 6 bases and J by 3 bases. As DNA, the CDR3 is TGTGCCAGCAGTCTTACCCCGACAGGGGAAGAGACCCAGTACTTC. Encoded protein: CASSLTPTGEETQYF.

The CDR3 loop is CASSFGQTYGYTF. In DNA form, the CDR3 reads TGTGCCAGCAGCTTTGGGCAGACGTATGGCTACACCTTC. J is TRBJ1-2 and V is TRBV5-6; D call uncertain. This CDR3 is 13 amino acids long. V was cut by 2 bases and J by 5 bases, with 10 bases left in between. The germline V gene has CDR1 SGHDT and CDR2 YYEEEE.

This chain links TRBV7-9 with TRBJ2-6; 8 nucleotides match TRBD1. CDR3 length: 17 amino acids. Unmatched junction bases numbered 8, after V lost 6 bases and J lost 1 base. In germline, CDR1 is SEHNR, CDR2 FQNEAQ (reference sequence). The CDR3 sequence: CASRRTGGLSGANVLTF. The CDR3 DNA reads as TGTGCCAGCAGACGAACAGGGGGGCTGTCTGGGGCCAACGTCCTGACTTTC.